This T cell receptor (beta chain) comes out of a study of neurological immune-mediated disorders. Study-wide points: Private repertoires in all groups were suggested, as expanded clones shared no CDR3 amino acid sequences across subjects.

Source material was 2 million unsorted PBMCs, stored at -80 °C in RNAlater. V gave up 4 bases and J gave up 0 bases, with 16 bases separating them. Germline CDR1 and CDR2: SGHRS and YFSETQ. This CDR3 spans 16 amino acids. The cDNA was synthesized by 5'RACE incorporating 10-nucleotide random UMIs. TCRdb recomputed calls from the 5' RACE reads with MiXCR, one row per CDR3 protein. Altogether about 79,000 distinct CDR3 sequences are present, around 14% being singletons, with the ten largest covering more than 6%. This clonotype was seen ten or more times. What it recognizes is unknown. Sequencing was performed on PBMCs. The chain uses TRBV5-1 and TRBJ2-5; D is unclear. The origin of this receptor is a woman aged 45-65 years in good health. The CDR3 nucleotides are TGCGCCAGCAGCCCCTGGGTAGCAGATCACCAAGAGACCCAGTACTTC. It is translated as CASSPWVADHQETQYF.